This T cell receptor beta chain comes out of a study of blood T cell repertoires in COVID-19. Study context: The United States, Italy and Spain provided the acute and convalescent COVID-19 samples.

The CDR3 is 14 residues long. The V gene lost 4 bases and the J gene lost 2 bases, with 11 bases spanning the gap. Germline V lookup: CDR1 MNHEY, CDR2 SVGEGT. In the authors' workflow: Estimates of nucleated cell counts were drawn from the amplification of reference gene primers. Produced via immunoSEQ multiplex PCR; TCRdb's table is partial and in-frame only. V and J calls and clone size are given by that table; D and trimming were obtained from the DNA. The profile shows 290,000 or so clones, over 75% of them singletons. The receptor comes from a man aged 45-65 years with active or convalescent COVID-19. The sequenced sample consisted of peripheral blood. The V gene is TRBV6-2 or TRBV6-3, the J gene TRBJ2-5; D uncertain. The CDR3 coding sequence is TGTGCCAGCAGTTTAGGTCGGGTACAAGAGACCCAGTACTTC. It yields the protein CASSLGRVQETQYF.